This T cell receptor (beta chain) stems from a study of molecular identifiers for immune sequencing clone quantification. The CDR3 sequence is 15 residues long. Germline lookup yields CDR1 LNHDA and CDR2 SQIVND (reference sequence). The V end was cut by 5 bases, the J end by 3 bases, with 17 bases between. Methods described previously were used for bulk TCR libraries, and listed TCR primers were applied. One entry per CDR3 protein results from TCRdb running MiXCR on the PCR reads. Among a few hundred thousand distinct CDR3 sequences listed, less than 30% were seen once. This clonotype was observed a handful of times. Isolation of naive CD8 T cells was achieved by sorting on a CD8+CD4-CCR7+CD45RA+ phenotype.

Sequenced: naive CD8+ T cells from blood, with Jurkat cell RNA spiked in. Noted subset: FACS-sorted CD8+CD4-CCR7+CD45RA+ naive T cells. This receptor was taken from a human donor in good health. Some libraries in this study had Jurkat cell RNA spiked in. The chain has TRBV19 and TRBJ2-7, with D hard to call. Here the CDR3 DNA reads TGTGCCAGTAGTCCGGCCCGTAGGGAACTCTACGAGCAGTACTTC. It specifies CASSPARRELYEQYF. The complete variable domain, with remaining parts taken from reference TRBV19 and TRBJ2-7, reads DGGITQSPKYLFRKEGQNVTLSCEQNLNHDAMYWYRQDPGQGLRLIYYSQIVNDFQKGDIAEGYSVSREKKESFPLTVTSAQKNPTAFYLCASSPARRELYEQYFGPGTRLTVT.